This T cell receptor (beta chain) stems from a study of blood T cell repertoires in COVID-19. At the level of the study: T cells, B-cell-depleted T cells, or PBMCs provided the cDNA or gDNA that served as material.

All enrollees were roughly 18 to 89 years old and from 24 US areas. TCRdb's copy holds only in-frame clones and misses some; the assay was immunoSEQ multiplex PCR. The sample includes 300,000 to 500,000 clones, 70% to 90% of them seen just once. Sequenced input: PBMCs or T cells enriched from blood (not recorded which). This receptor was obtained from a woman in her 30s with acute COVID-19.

CDR3 residues: CASSSGTLRSYNSPLHF. CDR3 nucleotide sequence: TGTGCCAGCAGTTCAGGGACACTACGCTCCTATAATTCACCCCTCCACTTT. This chain links TRBV6-2 or TRBV6-3 with TRBJ1-6; tentatively, D is TRBD1 (6 bases). Germline CDR1 and CDR2: MNHEY and SVGEGT. CDR3 length: 17 amino acids. Trimming removed 4 bases at V and 0 bases at J, with 13 bases between.